This T cell receptor beta chain is drawn from a study of CD8 T cells in Susac syndrome. This clonotype was seen only once. Reverse transcription used roughly 0.5 to 1 ug RNA and random hexamers. An immunoSEQ multiplex PCR amplified TCR beta CDR3 over 54 Vbeta and 13 Jbeta. From the immunoSEQ multiplex PCR reads, TCRdb called clonotypes with MiXCR, one entry per CDR3 protein. The repertoire holds 150,000 to 200,000 distinct CDR3 sequences, with approximately 94% as singletons. Sequencing targeted TCR beta in blood CD8+ and CD4+ T cells. The healthy controls were matched to patients by age and sex. FACS was used to enrich TEMRA cells, whereas the CD8+ and CD4+ T cells were obtained by negative isolation. Germline trimming cut 4 bases from V and 0 bases from J; bases unmatched to any gene: 5. This CDR3 is 17 amino acids long. The V gene's germline CDR1 is LGHDT and CDR2 YNNKEL (reference sequence).

The sequence came from a human donor in good health. The sequenced material came from CD4+ T cells from PBMCs. The chain uses TRBV3-1 and TRBJ2-7; 14 nucleotides agree with TRBD2. The CDR3 reads CASSPGLAGGSSYEQYF. The CDR3 bases are TGTGCCAGCAGCCCCGGACTAGCGGGGGGTAGCTCCTACGAGCAGTACTTC.